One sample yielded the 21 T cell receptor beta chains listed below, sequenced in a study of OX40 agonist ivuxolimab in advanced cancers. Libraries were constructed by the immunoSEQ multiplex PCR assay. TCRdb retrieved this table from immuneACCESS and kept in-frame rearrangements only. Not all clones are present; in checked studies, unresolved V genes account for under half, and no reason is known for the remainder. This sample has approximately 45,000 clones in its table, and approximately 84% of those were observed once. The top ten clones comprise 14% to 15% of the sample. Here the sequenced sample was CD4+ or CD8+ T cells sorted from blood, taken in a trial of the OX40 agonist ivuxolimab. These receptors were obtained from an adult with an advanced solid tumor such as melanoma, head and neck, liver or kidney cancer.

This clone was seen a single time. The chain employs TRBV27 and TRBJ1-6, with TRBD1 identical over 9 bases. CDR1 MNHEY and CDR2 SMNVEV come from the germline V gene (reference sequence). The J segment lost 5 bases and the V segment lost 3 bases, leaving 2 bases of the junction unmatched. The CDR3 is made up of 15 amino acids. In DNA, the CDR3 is TGTGCCAGCAGTTTCGACAGGGGGAATAATTCACCCCTCCACTTT. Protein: CASSFDRGNNSPLHF.

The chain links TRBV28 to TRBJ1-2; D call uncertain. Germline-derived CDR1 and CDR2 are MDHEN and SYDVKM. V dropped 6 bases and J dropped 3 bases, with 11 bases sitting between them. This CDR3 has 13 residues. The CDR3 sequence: CASSPGPYYGYTF. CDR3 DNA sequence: TGTGCCAGCAGCCCCGGGCCGTACTATGGCTACACCTTC.

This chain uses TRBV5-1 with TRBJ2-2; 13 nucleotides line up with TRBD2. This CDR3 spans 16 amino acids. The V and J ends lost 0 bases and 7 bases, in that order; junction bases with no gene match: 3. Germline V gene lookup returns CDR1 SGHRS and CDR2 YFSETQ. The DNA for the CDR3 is TGCGCCAGCAGCTTGGGACTAGCGGGGGGCCACGGGGAGCTGTTTTTT. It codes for CASSLGLAGGHGELFF.

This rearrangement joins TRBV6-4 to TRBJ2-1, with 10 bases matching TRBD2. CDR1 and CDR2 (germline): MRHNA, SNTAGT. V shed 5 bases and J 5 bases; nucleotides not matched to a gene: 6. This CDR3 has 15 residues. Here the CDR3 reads CASSPSLAGNNEQFF. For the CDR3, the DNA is TGTGCCAGCAGTCCTTCACTAGCGGGGAACAATGAGCAGTTCTTC.

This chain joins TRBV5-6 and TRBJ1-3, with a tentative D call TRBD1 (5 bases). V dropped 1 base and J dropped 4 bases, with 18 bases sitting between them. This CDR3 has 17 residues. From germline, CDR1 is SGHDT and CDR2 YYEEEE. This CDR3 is CASSLWVVREDGNTIYF. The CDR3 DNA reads TGTGCCAGCAGCTTGTGGGTCGTCAGGGAGGACGGAAACACCATATATTTT.

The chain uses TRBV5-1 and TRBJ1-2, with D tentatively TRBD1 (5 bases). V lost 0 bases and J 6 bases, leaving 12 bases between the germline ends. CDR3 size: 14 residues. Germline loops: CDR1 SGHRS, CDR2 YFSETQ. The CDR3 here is CASSLAMGRDGYTF. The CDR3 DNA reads TGCGCCAGCAGCTTGGCCATGGGGCGGGATGGCTACACCTTC.

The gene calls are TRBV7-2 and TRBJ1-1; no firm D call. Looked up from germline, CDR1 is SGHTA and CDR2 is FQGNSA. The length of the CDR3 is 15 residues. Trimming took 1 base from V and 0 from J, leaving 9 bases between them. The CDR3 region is CASSLGPGMNTEAFF. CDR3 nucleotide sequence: TGTGCCAGCAGCTTAGGGCCAGGAATGAACACTGAAGCTTTCTTT.

The CDR3 here is CASSQEPSGSTDTQYF. The CDR3 DNA reads TGCGCCAGCAGCCAAGAGCCTAGCGGGAGCACAGATACGCAGTATTTT. The genes are TRBV4-1 and TRBJ2-3; 8 nucleotides line up with TRBD2. The germline V gene has CDR1 MGHRA and CDR2 YSYEKL. The CDR3 spans 16 residues. Germline trimming cut 0 bases from V and 0 bases from J; bases unmatched to any gene: 2.

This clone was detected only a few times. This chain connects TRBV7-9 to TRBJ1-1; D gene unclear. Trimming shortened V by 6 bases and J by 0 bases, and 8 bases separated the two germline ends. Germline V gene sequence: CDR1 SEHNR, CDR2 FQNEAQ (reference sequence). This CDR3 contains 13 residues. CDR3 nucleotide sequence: TGTGCCAGCAGTCTCCCGATGAACACTGAAGCTTTCTTT. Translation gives CASSLPMNTEAFF. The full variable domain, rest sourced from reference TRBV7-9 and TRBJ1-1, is DTGVSQNPRHKITKRGQNVTFRCDPISEHNRLYWYRQTLGQGPEFLTYFQNEAQLEKSRLLSDRFSAERPKGSFSTLEIQRTEQGDSAMYLCASSLPMNTEAFFGQGTRLTVV.

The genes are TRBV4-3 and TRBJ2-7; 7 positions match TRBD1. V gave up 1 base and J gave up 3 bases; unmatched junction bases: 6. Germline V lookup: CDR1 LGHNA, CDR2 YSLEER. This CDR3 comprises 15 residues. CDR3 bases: TGCGCCAGCAGCCAAGCACCGGACAGGAACTACGAGCAGTACTTC. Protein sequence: CASSQAPDRNYEQYF.

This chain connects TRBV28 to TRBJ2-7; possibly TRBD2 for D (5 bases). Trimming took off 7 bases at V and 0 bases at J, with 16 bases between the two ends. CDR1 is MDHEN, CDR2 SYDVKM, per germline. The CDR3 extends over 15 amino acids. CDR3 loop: CASTARGGSSYEQYV. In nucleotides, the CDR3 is TGTGCCAGCACCGCCCGAGGTGGGAGCTCCTACGAGCAGTACGTC.

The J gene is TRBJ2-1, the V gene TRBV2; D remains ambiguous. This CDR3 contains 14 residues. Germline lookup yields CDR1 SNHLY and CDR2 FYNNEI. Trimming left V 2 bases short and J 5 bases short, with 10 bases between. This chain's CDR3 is CASSELKVDNEQFF. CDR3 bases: TGTGCCAGCAGTGAATTAAAGGTAGACAATGAGCAGTTCTTC. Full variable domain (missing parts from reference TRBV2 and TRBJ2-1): EPEVTQTPSHQVTQMGQEVILRCVPISNHLYFYWYRQILGQKVEFLVSFYNNEISEKSEIFDDQFSVERPDGSNFTLKIRSTKLEDSAMYFCASSELKVDNEQFFGPGTRLTVL.

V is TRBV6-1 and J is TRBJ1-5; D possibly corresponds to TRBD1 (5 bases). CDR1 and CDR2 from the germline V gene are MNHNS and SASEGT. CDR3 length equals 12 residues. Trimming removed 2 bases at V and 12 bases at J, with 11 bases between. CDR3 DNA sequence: TGTGCCAGCAGTGAACCCCCGGGACTCCAGCATTTT. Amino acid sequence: CASSEPPGLQHF.

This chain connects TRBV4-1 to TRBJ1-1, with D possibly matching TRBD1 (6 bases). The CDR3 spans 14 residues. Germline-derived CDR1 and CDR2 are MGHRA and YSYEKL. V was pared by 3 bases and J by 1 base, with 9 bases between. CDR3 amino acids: CASSQETGNTEAFF. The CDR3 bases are TGCGCCAGCAGCCAGGAGACAGGGAACACTGAAGCTTTCTTT.

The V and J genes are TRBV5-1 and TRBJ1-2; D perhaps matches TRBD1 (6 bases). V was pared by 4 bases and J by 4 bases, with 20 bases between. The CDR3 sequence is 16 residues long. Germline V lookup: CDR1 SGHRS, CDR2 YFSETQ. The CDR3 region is CASSLEGGDGPYGYTF. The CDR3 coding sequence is TGCGCCAGCAGCCTCGAGGGGGGGGACGGTCCCTATGGCTACACCTTC.

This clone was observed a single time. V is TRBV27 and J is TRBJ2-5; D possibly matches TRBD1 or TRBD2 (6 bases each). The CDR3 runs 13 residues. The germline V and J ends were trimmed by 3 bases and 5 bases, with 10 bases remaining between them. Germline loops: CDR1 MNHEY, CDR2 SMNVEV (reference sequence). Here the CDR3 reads CASSFLGGETQYF. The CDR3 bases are TGTGCCAGCAGTTTCTTAGGGGGGGAGACCCAGTACTTC.

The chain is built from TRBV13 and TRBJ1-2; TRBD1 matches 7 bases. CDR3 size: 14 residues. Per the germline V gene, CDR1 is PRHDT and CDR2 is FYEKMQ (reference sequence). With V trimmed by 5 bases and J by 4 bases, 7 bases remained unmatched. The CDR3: CASSHQQGIYGYTF. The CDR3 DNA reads TGTGCCAGCAGCCACCAACAGGGGATCTATGGCTACACCTTC.

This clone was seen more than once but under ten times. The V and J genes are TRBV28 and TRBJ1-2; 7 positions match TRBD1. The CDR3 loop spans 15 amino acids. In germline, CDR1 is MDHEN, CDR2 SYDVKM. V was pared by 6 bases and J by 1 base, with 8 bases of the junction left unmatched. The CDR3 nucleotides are TGTGCCAGCAGGATACTGGGACAGCTTAACTATGGCTACACCTTC. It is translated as CASRILGQLNYGYTF.

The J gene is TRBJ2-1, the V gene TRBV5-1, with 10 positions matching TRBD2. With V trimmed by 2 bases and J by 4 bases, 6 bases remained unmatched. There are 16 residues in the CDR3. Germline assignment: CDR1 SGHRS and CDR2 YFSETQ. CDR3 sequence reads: CASSLWTSGGYNEQFF. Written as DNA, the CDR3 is TGCGCCAGCAGCTTATGGACTAGCGGAGGGTACAATGAGCAGTTCTTC.

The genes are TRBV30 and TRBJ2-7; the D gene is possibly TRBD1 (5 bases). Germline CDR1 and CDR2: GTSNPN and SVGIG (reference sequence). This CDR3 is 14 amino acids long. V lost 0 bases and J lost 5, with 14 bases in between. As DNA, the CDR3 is TGTGCCTGGAGTGTGGGCAGGGTGGTTGACGAGCAGTACTTC. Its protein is CAWSVGRVVDEQYF. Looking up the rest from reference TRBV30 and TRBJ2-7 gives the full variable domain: SQTIHQWPATLVQPVGSPLSLECTVEGTSNPNLYWYRQAAGRGLQLLFYSVGIGQISSEVPQNLSASRPQDRQFILSSKKLLLSDSGFYLCAWSVGRVVDEQYFGPGTRLTVT.

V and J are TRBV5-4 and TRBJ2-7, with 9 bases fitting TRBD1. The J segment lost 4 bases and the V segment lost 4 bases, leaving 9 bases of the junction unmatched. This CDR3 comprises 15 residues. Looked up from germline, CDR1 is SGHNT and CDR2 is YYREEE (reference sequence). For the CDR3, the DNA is TGTGCCAGCAGCACCGGGACAGGGAAGTTTTACGAGCAGTACGTC. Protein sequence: CASSTGTGKFYEQYV.